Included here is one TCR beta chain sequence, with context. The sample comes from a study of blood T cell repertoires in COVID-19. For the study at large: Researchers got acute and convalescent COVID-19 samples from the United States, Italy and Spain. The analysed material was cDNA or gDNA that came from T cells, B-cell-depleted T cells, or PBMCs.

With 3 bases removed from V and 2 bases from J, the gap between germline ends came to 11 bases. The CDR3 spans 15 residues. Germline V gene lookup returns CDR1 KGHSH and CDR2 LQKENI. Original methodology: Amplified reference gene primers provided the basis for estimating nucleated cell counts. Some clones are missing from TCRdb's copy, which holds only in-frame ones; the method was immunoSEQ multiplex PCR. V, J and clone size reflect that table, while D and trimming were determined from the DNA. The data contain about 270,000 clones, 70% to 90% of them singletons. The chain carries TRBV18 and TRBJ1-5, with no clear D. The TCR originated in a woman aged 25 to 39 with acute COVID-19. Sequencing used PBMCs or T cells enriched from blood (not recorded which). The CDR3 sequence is CASSPSGFGNQPQHF. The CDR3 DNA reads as TGTGCCAGCTCACCCTCCGGGTTCGGCAATCAGCCCCAGCATTTT.